Described below is a single T cell receptor beta chain sequence and its context. These data are taken from a study of blood T cells in healthy people across ages. Sample-barcoded 5' priming and a J-beta primer mix drove a second PCR of 7 to 11 cycles. TCRdb ran MiXCR on the 5' RACE reads and lists one entry per CDR3 protein. Of around 780,000 distinct CDR3 sequences listed, around 24% are singletons. V gave up 5 bases and J gave up 3 bases, with 13 bases separating them. The CDR3 runs 15 residues. Germline CDR1 is MDHEN and CDR2 is SYDVKM. Separately, the same data were catalogued under a study of T cells of mothers and their children.

The receptor was isolated from a boy aged 5-17 years in good health. Sequences were obtained from blood. V is TRBV28 and J is TRBJ1-4; tentatively, D is TRBD1 (5 bases). The CDR3 loop is CASSPPGGANEKLFF. The DNA of the CDR3 is TGTGCCAGCAGTCCCCCGGGGGGAGCTAATGAAAAACTGTTTTTT.